The clone carrying this T cell receptor (beta chain) was counted between two and nine times. The antigen remains undetermined. Trimming cost V 3 bases and J 4 bases; bases outside gene matches: 3. This CDR3 region has 14 residues. Germline V lookup: CDR1 SGHTA, CDR2 FQGNSA. This record belongs to a study of beta chain features in type 1 diabetes. Overall study results and limits: Compared to healthy donors, patients appeared to have naive, central memory and Treg TCRB repertoires that were more alike. For Type 1 diabetes patients, all four CD4+ subsets carried TCRB CDR3s that were moderately but significantly shorter.

Reverse transcription of all isolated RNA meant that expressed TCRB transcripts were sequenced. Regulatory, naive and central memory T cell samples averaged roughly 4 million reads. Clones were sequenced by immunoSEQ multiplex PCR, and TCRdb holds only the in-frame ones, with some missing. The sample contains 900,000 or so clones, 15% to 20% of which appear only once. The V call is TRBV7-2, the J call TRBJ2-1; 7 bases agree with TRBD2. The sequence was obtained from a young woman in good health. Specimen: naive CD4+ T cells from blood. This CDR3 is CASSFGREYNEQFF. Here the CDR3 DNA reads TGTGCCAGCAGCTTTGGGCGGGAGTACAATGAGCAGTTCTTC.